This is a list of T cell receptor beta chains from one sample in a study of CD8+ T cells in alopecia areata. The data were produced by immunoSEQ multiplex PCR, yet TCRdb's version contains in-frame clones alone and is incomplete. The sample lists 100,000 to 150,000 clones; roughly 50% were seen once. The material sequenced was NKG2D-low CD8+ T cells sorted from blood. The receptors stem from a human donor with alopecia areata. Each CDR3 is given with its conserved first and last residue. The D gene is left open where the match is weak. Size is stated for part of the rows, as once, few or many counts, or as a class when the clone is expanded.

v_gene,abundance,d_gene,j_gene,CDR3aa,CDR3nt
TRBV29-1,-,-,TRBJ2-1,CSVPPDATAFNEQFF,TGCAGCGTTCCTCCTGATGCGACAGCGTTCAATGAGCAGTTCTTC
TRBV9,-,TRBD1,TRBJ1-2,CASSVRDRGEGYTF,TGTGCCAGCAGCGTAAGGGACAGGGGCGAAGGCTACACCTTC
TRBV5-6,few,-,TRBJ1-4,CASSLGGSAPNEKLFF,TGTGCCAGCAGCTTGGGGGGGTCCGCCCCTAATGAAAAACTGTTTTTT
TRBV7-9,few,-,TRBJ2-1,CASSLLGAGEQFF,TGTGCCAGCAGCCTACTAGGAGCCGGTGAGCAGTTCTTC
TRBV29-1,few,-,TRBJ2-6,CSVEVYAGANVLTF,TGCAGCGTTGAAGTTTATGCTGGGGCCAACGTCCTGACTTTC
TRBV9,-,TRBD1,TRBJ2-2,CASSPGTGGNTGELFF,TGTGCCAGCAGCCCCGGGACAGGGGGGAACACCGGGGAGCTGTTTTTT
TRBV4-1,few,TRBD2,TRBJ2-7,CASSQATSSGEQYF,TGCGCCAGCAGCCAAGCGACTAGCTCTGGGGAGCAGTACTTC
TRBV30,-,-,TRBJ2-2,CAWSVGLNTGELFF,TGTGCCTGGAGTGTGGGTCTCAACACCGGGGAGCTGTTTTTT
TRBV14,many,-,TRBJ2-3,CASSHWGTMGHTDTQYF,TGTGCCAGCAGCCATTGGGGCACTATGGGCCACACAGATACGCAGTATTTT
TRBV27,-,-,TRBJ2-4,CASRTPRDKNIQYF,TGTGCCAGCAGAACCCCACGAGACAAAAACATTCAGTACTTC
TRBV9,-,-,TRBJ2-5,CASSVKETQYF,TGTGCCAGCAGCGTGAAAGAGACCCAGTACTTC
TRBV4-3,-,-,TRBJ2-3,CASSQAGVAADTQYF,TGCGCCAGCAGCCAAGCGGGAGTGGCCGCAGATACGCAGTATTTT
TRBV20-1,-,-,TRBJ2-1,CSASTLNQEFF,TGCAGTGCCAGTACCCTGAACCAAGAGTTCTTC
TRBV29-1,few,-,TRBJ2-1,CSVDRGYYNEQFF,TGCAGCGTTGACAGGGGATACTACAATGAGCAGTTCTTC
TRBV5-6,many,TRBD1,TRBJ1-5,CASSPGQDRGPQHF,TGTGCCAGCAGCCCAGGACAGGATCGGGGGCCCCAGCATTTT
TRBV11-2,-,-,TRBJ2-1,CASSLGAPLGRFF,TGTGCCAGCAGCTTAGGTGCCCCTTTAGGGCGGTTCTTC
TRBV14,few,-,TRBJ1-6,CASNHRAGPNSPLHF,TGTGCCAGCAACCACAGGGCTGGCCCCAATTCACCCCTCCACTTT
TRBV29-1,few,-,TRBJ1-4,CSVVAGGKLFF,TGCAGCGTTGTAGCGGGAGGAAAACTGTTTTTT
TRBV5-6,-,-,TRBJ2-7,CASSLLTNVYEQYF,TGTGCCAGCAGCTTGTTAACTAACGTATACGAGCAGTACTTC
TRBV9,-,-,TRBJ2-1,CASSVGGEQFF,TGTGCCAGCAGCGTAGGGGGTGAGCAGTTCTTC
TRBV5-1,few,TRBD1,TRBJ1-2,CASSLAGTADHGYTF,TGCGCCAGCAGCTTGGCGGGGACAGCTGACCATGGCTACACCTTC
TRBV29-1,-,-,TRBJ1-3,CSVEDGNTIYF,TGCAGCGTTGAAGATGGAAACACCATATATTTT
TRBV28,-,-,TRBJ2-3,CASSREAEIQYF,TGTGCCAGCAGTAGAGAGGCGGAAATTCAGTATTTT
TRBV30,-,-,TRBJ2-1,CAWSVQDNEQFF,TGTGCCTGGAGTGTACAAGACAATGAGCAGTTCTTC
TRBV28,few,-,TRBJ2-4,CASSSSAANIQYF,TGTGCCAGCAGTTCGAGTGCCGCAAACATTCAGTACTTC
TRBV29-1,-,TRBD1,TRBJ1-2,CSEQGASGYGYTF,TGCAGCGAACAGGGGGCGTCAGGCTATGGCTACACCTTC
TRBV5-1,-,-,TRBJ2-1,CASSLNNEQFF,TGCGCCAGCAGCTTAAACAATGAGCAGTTCTTC
TRBV30,once,-,TRBJ2-7,CAWSVFTAYEQYF,TGTGCCTGGAGTGTATTTACCGCCTACGAGCAGTACTTC
TRBV29-1,few,TRBD2,TRBJ2-1,CSVDGLAGVKGSSYNEQFF,TGCAGCGTTGACGGACTAGCGGGAGTTAAGGGAAGCTCCTACAATGAGCAGTTCTTC
TRBV14,medium-sized,-,TRBJ2-7,CASSPANYEQYF,TGTGCCAGCAGCCCAGCAAATTACGAGCAGTACTTC
TRBV29-1,few,-,TRBJ1-2,CSVAGQNYGYTF,TGCAGCGTTGCGGGGCAGAACTATGGCTACACCTTC
TRBV2,-,-,TRBJ2-5,CASRDPRIQETQYF,TGTGCCAGCAGGGATCCTAGGATTCAAGAGACCCAGTACTTC
TRBV7-9,-,-,TRBJ2-5,CASSAGTQHLPQETQYF,TGTGCCAGCAGCGCGGGGACTCAGCACCTCCCTCAAGAGACCCAGTACTTC
TRBV30,-,-,TRBJ2-3,CAWSGLAVTQYF,TGTGCCTGGAGTGGATTAGCAGTAACGCAGTATTTT
TRBV4-3,once,-,TRBJ2-1,CASSQIGANEQFF,TGCGCCAGCAGCCAAATCGGGGCCAATGAGCAGTTCTTC
TRBV2,-,-,TRBJ2-7,CASSVGAYEQYF,TGTGCCAGCAGTGTGGGGGCTTACGAGCAGTACTTC
TRBV5-6,-,-,TRBJ2-7,CASSSGVEQYF,TGTGCCAGCAGCTCAGGGGTAGAGCAGTACTTC
TRBV6-5,few,-,TRBJ2-7,CASSYSMEREQYF,TGTGCCAGCAGTTACTCGATGGAGCGCGAGCAGTACTTC
TRBV5-1,once,-,TRBJ2-7,CASQGSSYEQYF,TGCGCATCCCAGGGTTCCTCCTACGAGCAGTACTTC